In this sample, the clone carrying this TCR beta chain turned up a few times. The CDR3 runs to 14 residues. Trimming removed 0 bases at V and 9 bases at J, with 12 bases between. Germline V gene lookup returns CDR1 LGHDT and CDR2 YNNKEL (reference sequence). The source of the sample is a study of blood T cells in healthy people across ages. It was with a sample-barcoded 5' primer and a J-beta primer mix that a second PCR of about 6 to 12 cycles was run. Per-sample output comprised a minimum of 3 million paired-end reads containing CDR3. Using its own MiXCR run on the 5' RACE reads, TCRdb lists one record per CDR3 protein. The sample holds fewer than 2 million distinct CDR3 sequences, about two fifths seen once.

The origin of this receptor is a human donor in good health. Sequenced sample: blood. This chain uses TRBV3-1 with TRBJ2-1; D is unclear. CDR3 loop: CASSQDARVSEQFF. The CDR3 region has the DNA TGTGCCAGCAGCCAAGATGCCAGAGTCAGTGAGCAGTTCTTC.